Listed here are 6 T cell receptor beta chains from one sample, sequenced in a study of neoadjuvant anti-PD-1 for oral cavity cancer. The protocol was immunoSEQ multiplex PCR, while the TCRdb copy is restricted to in-frame clones and leaves out a portion. The sample lists some 15,000 clones, roughly 73% occurring once. This specimen was PBMCs, taken before nivolumab (anti-PD-1) treatment. All receptors derive from a person aged 35-79 years with oral cavity squamous cell carcinoma.

The chain links TRBV10-2 to TRBJ1-1, with D unclear. V lost 3 bases and J 7 bases, leaving 12 bases between the germline ends. This CDR3 is built from 13 residues. Germline V CDR1 and CDR2: WSHSY, SAAADI. The CDR3 sequence: CASSDRSGVEAFF. The CDR3 coding sequence is TGCGCCAGCAGTGACCGGTCTGGGGTTGAAGCTTTCTTT.

The CDR3 region has the DNA TGTGCCAGCAGCTGGGGCGGTGCAACTAATGAAAAACTGTTTTTT. It encodes CASSWGGATNEKLFF. This rearrangement joins TRBV5-4 to TRBJ1-4; D perhaps matches TRBD1 (5 bases). V lost 3 bases, J lost 0 bases, and 9 bases lay in between. Germline-derived CDR1 and CDR2 are SGHNT and YYREEE (reference sequence). The CDR3 loop spans 15 amino acids.

V and J are TRBV4-1 and TRBJ2-3; no definite D call. The CDR3 sequence is 15 residues long. From germline, CDR1 is MGHRA and CDR2 YSYEKL. V was trimmed by 2 bases and J by 0 bases, leaving 9 bases between them. The DNA for the CDR3 is TGCGCCAGCAGCCAAATTCCAACTAGCACAGATACGCAGTATTTT. Translation gives CASSQIPTSTDTQYF.

This clone was detected only a few times. The V gene is TRBV7-8, the J gene TRBJ1-3, with D possibly matching TRBD1 (5 bases). Germline values: CDR1 SGHVS, CDR2 FQNEAQ. Trimming stripped 0 bases from V and 0 bases from J, with 6 bases between. This CDR3 is 15 amino acids long. In DNA form, the CDR3 reads TGTGCCAGCAGCTTAGCCGGGACCTCTGGAAACACCATATATTTT. Translated, it gives CASSLAGTSGNTIYF.

CDR3 coding DNA: TGTGCCAGCAGTTACTTCAGGACAGGGCTGAATCAGCCCCAGCATTTT. Its translation is CASSYFRTGLNQPQHF. The V gene is TRBV6-6, the J gene TRBJ1-5, with 8 bases that match TRBD1. The CDR3 totals 16 residues. V shed 1 base, J shed 4 bases, and the junction held 6 bases outside the gene matches. Germline CDR1 reads MNHNY; CDR2 reads SVGAGI (reference sequence).

The chain is built from TRBV5-6 and TRBJ1-6; D is undetermined. The CDR3 sequence is 17 residues long. In germline, CDR1 is SGHDT, CDR2 YYEEEE. With 0 bases removed from V and 7 bases from J, the gap between germline ends came to 17 bases. This chain's CDR3 is CASSLGGGSYLNSPLHF. The CDR3 coding sequence is TGTGCCAGCAGCTTGGGCGGAGGTAGCTACCTCAATTCACCCCTCCACTTT.